There are many counts of the clone carrying this T cell receptor beta chain. The antigen is unknown. This CDR3 comprises 15 residues. Trimming removed 5 bases at V and 6 bases at J, with 22 bases between. Germline values: CDR1 GTSNPN, CDR2 SVGIG (reference sequence). The sample is drawn from a study of tumor and adjacent non-tumor tissue in lung cancer. A modified ARM-PCR protocol with three rounds of nested PCR amplified TCRbeta. Using its own MiXCR run on the multiplex PCR reads, TCRdb lists one record per CDR3 protein. This sample has 100,000 to 120,000 distinct CDR3 sequences, with approximately 80% found just once. The template was RNA from unsorted bulk tissue. Between August and November 2014, newly diagnosed, chemotherapy-naive lung cancer patients underwent thoracic surgery in China. Overall study findings and caveats: TCR diversity was significantly greater in tumor than normal lung tissue. Patients with more diverse tumor TCRs had worse survival.

This TCR derives from a man aged 65 to 85 with non-small cell lung cancer. Sequenced input: lung tumor tissue. The chain couples TRBV30 to TRBJ1-1, with D possibly being TRBD1 (5 bases). In nucleotides, the CDR3 is TGTGCCTGGGCTCACGGGTCAGGGTTACTTTCTGAAGCTTTCTTT. Translating gives CAWAHGSGLLSEAFF.